This T cell receptor beta chain was recorded in a study of Ad26.COV2.S vaccination and SARS-CoV-2 variants. In the study overall: The donor belonged to the COV1001 Ad26.COV2.S trial arm. Study observations and caveats: The study found higher spike-specific TCR breadth in vaccine than placebo recipients. Researchers cautioned that TCR breadth and depth analyses may have underestimated total T cell responses.

The germline V gene has CDR1 LNHDA and CDR2 SQIVND (reference sequence). The CDR3 has 15 residues. Trimming took 3 bases from V and 2 from J; bases not matched to a gene: 6. Stated treatment: roughly 19 received Ad26.COV2.S at low or high dose, single or two shots; 5 received placebo; per-sample allocation not given. Sampling was done on day 63 after the first vaccine or placebo injection. As to this clone: The antigen remains undetermined.

Here immunoSEQ multiplex PCR was the method, and the copy in TCRdb shows in-frame clones only, minus some. The sample lists hundreds of thousands of clones, 87% seen once, with roughly 3.2% in the top ten. The sequence was collected from a person between 18 and 65 years old who received the Ad26.COV2.S COVID-19 vaccine or a placebo. The chain employs TRBV19 and TRBJ1-1; 7 bases fit TRBD1. The specimen comprised peripheral blood, sampled in a trial of Ad26.COV2.S vaccine versus placebo. The chain's CDR3 is CASSIRPGGNTEAFF. As DNA, the CDR3 is TGTGCCAGTAGTATTAGGCCAGGGGGAAACACTGAAGCTTTCTTT.